The sequence of this T cell receptor beta chain was determined in a study of blood T cell dynamics during melanoma immunotherapy. Broader study findings: Clones driving repertoire changes may be melanoma-specific or general immune activation.

The time point is: pre-treatment baseline. Blood was drawn before treatment and at week 3 after checkpoint blockade. Comment on this clone: Its matching antigen is unknown.

Sequencing was performed with immunoSEQ multiplex PCR; in TCRdb, only in-frame clones are kept and a portion is missing. Of about 14,000 clones detected, just over 85% appear once; the ten largest clones hold approximately 6%. From germline, CDR1 is SGHTS and CDR2 YDEGEE. The CDR3 has 13 residues. Deletions cut 3 bases from V and 11 bases from J, with 14 bases between. The TCR was taken from a human donor with melanoma. V gene TRBV5-8 combines with J gene TRBJ1-4; D is ambiguous. The input for sequencing was blood, taken from a patient treated with checkpoint blockade. The CDR3 coding sequence is TGTGCCAGCAGCTACGGACCCACCGGGAAACTGTTTTTT. Translation gives CASSYGPTGKLFF.